What follows are 30 T cell receptor beta chains derived from one specimen sequenced in a study of blood T cell repertoires in COVID-19. Profiled with immunoSEQ multiplex PCR; TCRdb holds only in-frame clones, not every one. The sample has about 160,000 clones, around 90% seen once. Sequencing was carried out using peripheral blood. These receptors originate from a man aged 55 to 70 with acute or convalescent COVID-19.

This sequence joins TRBV11-2 and TRBJ2-1; D might be TRBD2 (6 bases). The CDR3 has 16 residues. Trimming pared 4 bases from V and 2 bases from J, leaving 15 bases between. Germline V CDR1 and CDR2: SGHAT, FQNNGV. The CDR3 spells CASSSRRDLTYNEQFF. For the CDR3, the DNA is TGTGCCAGCAGCTCCCGGAGGGACCTCACCTACAATGAGCAGTTCTTC.

The V and J genes are TRBV7-9 and TRBJ1-2; 8 positions agree with TRBD1. Per the germline V gene, CDR1 is SEHNR and CDR2 is FQNEAQ (reference sequence). V shed 8 bases and J 3 bases; nucleotides not matched to a gene: 8. This CDR3 is built from 14 residues. DNA for the CDR3: TGTGCCAGCTCCAGGGGGCGCGGTGACTATGGCTACACCTTC. Encoded protein: CASSRGRGDYGYTF.

The genes are TRBV21-1 and TRBJ1-2; no DNA check was done on the table's D call, TRBD1. TRBV21-1 is noted as a pseudogene. The CDR3 has 17 amino acids. The CDR3 DNA sequence: TGTGCCAGCAGCAAAAGGGGGCAGCCGCTAGCTAACTATGGCTACACCTTC. As protein: CASSKRGQPLANYGYTF.

The chain has TRBV4-3 and TRBJ2-1; 11 bases map to TRBD2. Germline CDR1 LGHNA, CDR2 YSLEER. V was clipped by 0 bases and J by 9 bases; unmatched bases: 4. The CDR3 has 15 amino acids. The CDR3 coding sequence is TGCGCCAGCAGCCAAGATCTAGCGGGGGGTGGTGAGCAGTTCTTC. It codes for CASSQDLAGGGEQFF.

Note on this clone: The same CDR3 arises from other DNA sequences in this sample as well. This chain connects TRBV11-2 to TRBJ2-7; D may be TRBD2 (7 bases). The V end was cut by 3 bases, the J end by 2 bases, with 11 bases between. The CDR3 runs 14 residues. In germline, CDR1 is SGHAT, CDR2 FQNNGV. For the CDR3, the DNA is TGTGCCAGCAGCTTGGGAGGGGGGACCTACGAGCAGTACTTC. This codes for CASSLGGGTYEQYF.

The rearrangement uses TRBV5-1 and TRBJ1-3; D call uncertain. The V end lost 6 bases, the J end lost 0 bases, and 7 bases lay between the germline ends. Germline V gene lookup returns CDR1 SGHRS and CDR2 YFSETQ. The CDR3 consists of 13 residues. The CDR3, as DNA: TGCGCCAGCATGGCCCCCTCTGGAAACACCATATATTTT. Its translation: CASMAPSGNTIYF. Variable domain in full (rest from reference TRBV5-1 and TRBJ1-3): KAGVTQTPRYLIKTRGQQVTLSCSPISGHRSVSWYQQTPGQGLQFLFEYFSETQRNKGNFPGRFSGRQFSNSRSEMNVSTLELGDSALYLCASMAPSGNTIYFGEGSWLTVV.

The genes are TRBV7-2 and TRBJ2-2, with D perhaps matching TRBD2 (6 bases). The CDR3 is made up of 18 amino acids. Trimming removed 1 base from V and 1 base from J, with 16 bases in between. CDR1 and CDR2 (germline): SGHTA, FQGNSA. CDR3 sequence (DNA): TGTGCCAGCAGCTTAGTGGGGGGAAAGGGGCTGAACACCGGGGAGCTGTTTTTT. It codes for CASSLVGGKGLNTGELFF.

This rearrangement joins TRBV19 to TRBJ1-4, with 7 bases lining up with TRBD1. Germline values: CDR1 LNHDA, CDR2 SQIVND (reference sequence). The CDR3 is made up of 14 amino acids. The junction had 5 bases not matched to a gene; V was cut back by 6 bases and J by 4 bases. The DNA of the CDR3 is TGTGCCAGTAGATTCGGACAGGATAATGAAAAACTGTTTTTT. As protein: CASRFGQDNEKLFF.

The genes are TRBV7-3 and TRBJ2-2, with unresolved D. CDR1 is SGHTA and CDR2 is FQGTGA in the germline V gene. V was pared by 3 bases and J by 1 base, with 6 bases between. The CDR3 has 14 residues. Here the CDR3 DNA reads TGTGCCAGCAGCTTGGGCGTGAACACCGGGGAGCTGTTTTTT. It encodes CASSLGVNTGELFF.

This chain links TRBV7-9 with TRBJ2-3; D is uncertain. V lost 5 bases and J lost 5, with 11 bases in between. The CDR3 contains 13 residues. The germline gives CDR1 SEHNR, CDR2 FQNEAQ (reference sequence). CDR3 amino acids: CASSQVLEDTQYF. CDR3 coding DNA: TGTGCCAGCAGCCAGGTTTTGGAAGATACGCAGTATTTT.

This rearrangement joins TRBV18 to TRBJ2-7; 11 bases fit TRBD2. V gave up 6 bases and J gave up 0 bases; unmatched junction bases: 7. CDR1 is KGHSH and CDR2 is LQKENI in the germline V gene. This CDR3 is 16 amino acids long. The CDR3 loop reads CASSPISGGASYEQYF. The CDR3, as DNA: TGTGCCAGCTCCCCAATTAGCGGGGGGGCCTCCTACGAGCAGTACTTC.

The rearrangement links TRBV7-7 to TRBJ2-2; the D is unclear. The CDR3 has 15 residues. V lost 2 bases, J lost 4 bases, and 11 bases lay in between. Germline lookup yields CDR1 SSHAT and CDR2 FNYEAQ (reference sequence). The CDR3 spells CASSLNSGGTGELFF. CDR3 nucleotide sequence: TGTGCCAGCAGCTTAAACTCGGGTGGCACCGGGGAGCTGTTTTTT. Together with reference TRBV7-7 and TRBJ2-2, the CDR3 gives the full variable domain: GAGVSQSPRYKVTKRGQDVTLRCDPISSHATLYWYQQALGQGPEFLTYFNYEAQPDKSGLPSDRFSAERPEGSISTLTIQRTEQRDSAMYRCASSLNSGGTGELFFGEGSRLTVL.

The rearrangement joins TRBV19 to TRBJ1-2; unclear D gene. This CDR3 spans 14 amino acids. The germline V and J ends were trimmed by 3 bases and 3 bases, with 11 bases remaining between them. Germline V gene data show CDR1 as LNHDA and CDR2 as SQIVND (reference sequence). The CDR3 loop reads CASSIVEGDYGYTF. The CDR3 region has the DNA TGTGCCAGTAGTATTGTGGAGGGTGACTATGGCTACACCTTC.

The V and J genes are TRBV11-2 and TRBJ1-2; D might be TRBD1 (5 bases). Germline CDR1 reads SGHAT; CDR2 reads FQNNGV. The CDR3 sequence is 13 residues long. The V gene lost 4 bases and the J gene lost 4 bases, with 10 bases spanning the gap. The CDR3 loop is CASSSAGPYGYTF. CDR3 nucleotides: TGTGCCAGCAGCTCTGCAGGGCCCTATGGCTACACCTTC. The whole variable domain, filled in from reference TRBV11-2 and TRBJ1-2, reads EAGVAQSPRYKIIEKRQSVAFWCNPISGHATLYWYQQILGQGPKLLIQFQNNGVVDDSQLPKDRFSAERLKGVDSTLKIQPAKLEDSAVYLCASSSAGPYGYTFGSGTRLTVV.

This chain links TRBV4-2 with TRBJ1-1; D not certain. Trimming took 0 bases from V and 4 from J, leaving 6 bases between them. The CDR3 spans 13 residues. Germline CDR1 is LGHNA and CDR2 is YNFKEQ. In DNA, the CDR3 is TGTGCCAGCAGCCAAGATTCGTTCACTGAAGCTTTCTTT. This translates into CASSQDSFTEAFF.

This clone was counted a few times. This chain connects TRBV9 to TRBJ1-1; D is perhaps TRBD1 (5 bases). The CDR3 spans 15 residues. The germline V gene encodes CDR1 SGDLS and CDR2 YYNGEE. V was clipped by 3 bases and J by 6 bases, with 18 bases between them. The CDR3 here is CASSANLNGASEAFF. The CDR3 DNA sequence: TGTGCCAGCAGCGCAAACTTAAATGGGGCCTCTGAAGCTTTCTTT. Filled out from reference TRBV9 and TRBJ1-1, the complete variable domain reads DSGVTQTPKHLITATGQRVTLRCSPRSGDLSVYWYQQSLDQGLQFLIQYYNGEERAKGNILERFSAQQFPDLHSELNLSSLELGDSALYFCASSANLNGASEAFFGQGTRLTVV.

The J gene is TRBJ2-5, the V gene TRBV6-5, with TRBD2 identical over 8 bases. Germline trimming cut 7 bases from V and 5 bases from J; bases unmatched to any gene: 9. Looked up from germline, CDR1 is MNHEY and CDR2 is SVGAGI. There are 14 residues in the CDR3. The chain's CDR3 is CASTLGGGRETQYF. As DNA, the CDR3 is TGTGCCAGCACCCTCGGGGGGGGCCGGGAGACCCAGTACTTC.

The CDR3 sequence: CASSSGTGGREQYF. The CDR3 DNA sequence: TGTGCCAGCTCATCCGGGACAGGGGGCCGCGAGCAGTACTTC. The chain joins TRBV18 to TRBJ2-7; 12 bases are a match to TRBD1. Losses at the gene ends were 5 bases for V and 6 bases for J; bases not matched to a gene: 5. CDR1 KGHSH and CDR2 LQKENI come from the germline V gene. This CDR3 has 14 residues.

V and J are TRBV6-2 or TRBV6-3 and TRBJ2-6, with 10 nucleotides matching TRBD1. The CDR3 loop spans 17 amino acids. Germline CDR1 is MNHEY and CDR2 is SVGEGT. V shed 6 bases and J 2 bases; nucleotides not matched to a gene: 7. This chain's CDR3 is CASSPDRGLAGANVLTF. In DNA, the CDR3 is TGTGCCAGCAGCCCCGACAGGGGGCTAGCTGGGGCCAACGTCCTGACTTTC.

This clone was observed a handful of times. Here the CDR3 reads CAISVRQSGEQYF. CDR3 DNA sequence: TGTGCCATCAGTGTGAGACAGTCAGGCGAGCAGTACTTC. The chain is built from TRBV10-3 and TRBJ2-7, with a possible D match to TRBD1 (5 bases). Deletions cut 4 bases from V and 6 bases from J, with 13 bases between. Germline-derived CDR1 and CDR2 are ENHRY and SYGVKD. This CDR3 is built from 13 residues.

The rearrangement uses TRBV12-3 or TRBV12-4 and TRBJ1-1; TRBD1 is a possible D gene (5 bases). Trimming took 7 bases from V and 5 from J, leaving 14 bases between them. The CDR3 contains 13 residues. In nucleotides, the CDR3 is TGTGCCAGCATTGGTAATCCAGGGACTGAAGCTTTCTTT. Its protein is CASIGNPGTEAFF.

The chain carries TRBV10-2 and TRBJ1-1, with D unresolved. Trimming cost V 3 bases and J 8 bases, with 7 bases left between them. CDR3 size: 11 residues. The germline V gene has CDR1 WSHSY and CDR2 SAAADI. The CDR3 DNA reads as TGCGCCAGCAGTGACCAGTCCGAAGCTTTCTTT. Protein: CASSDQSEAFF.

V and J are TRBV11-2 and TRBJ2-7; D perhaps matches TRBD1 (7 bases). The germline gives CDR1 SGHAT, CDR2 FQNNGV. This CDR3 comprises 16 residues. V was clipped by 3 bases and J by 3 bases, with 18 bases between them. The CDR3 is CASSFNPEGAIYEQYF. The CDR3 DNA reads as TGTGCCAGCAGCTTTAATCCGGAGGGGGCTATCTACGAGCAGTACTTC.

This chain links TRBV11-3 with TRBJ2-7; D is uncertain. Trimming removed 5 bases at V and 7 bases at J, with 9 bases between. The germline CDR1 and CDR2 sequences are SGHNT and YENEEA. This CDR3 spans 11 amino acids. CDR3 sequence reads: CASSRDGEQYF. CDR3 in DNA: TGTGCCAGCAGCCGCGACGGGGAGCAGTACTTC.

The chain combines TRBV19 with TRBJ1-2; 12 nucleotides match TRBD1. The CDR3 is made up of 14 amino acids. The germline CDR1 and CDR2 sequences are LNHDA and SQIVND (reference sequence). The trim removed 6 bases at V and 7 bases at J, leaving 6 bases unmatched. The CDR3 DNA follows: TGTGCCAGTAGCCTTCTGGGACAGGGGGCTGGCTACACCTTC. It yields the protein CASSLLGQGAGYTF.

The chain couples TRBV10-1 to TRBJ1-1; D uncertain. The CDR3 is 16 amino acids. Germline CDR1 reads WNHNN; CDR2 reads SYGVQD (reference sequence). Trimming cost V 8 bases and J 4 bases, with 23 bases left between them. CDR3 residues: CASPRRQLGRGTEAFF. DNA of the CDR3: TGCGCCAGCCCTAGGCGGCAACTAGGACGTGGCACTGAAGCTTTCTTT.

The gene calls are TRBV4-3 and TRBJ1-1; D not certain. V dropped 0 bases and J dropped 4 bases, with 3 bases sitting between them. Per germline, CDR1 LGHNA and CDR2 YSLEER. CDR3 size: 12 residues. For the CDR3, the DNA is TGCGCCAGCAGCCAAGATCGCACTGAAGCTTTCTTT. It codes for CASSQDRTEAFF.

V and J are TRBV7-2 and TRBJ2-7; TRBD2 matches 10 bases. The CDR3 spans 14 residues. The germline gives CDR1 SGHTA, CDR2 FQGNSA. V was clipped by 1 base and J by 4 bases; unmatched bases: 1. For the CDR3, the DNA is TGTGCCAGCAGCTTAGTAGCGGGGGGTTACGAGCAGTACTTC. Translation: CASSLVAGGYEQYF.

The chain recombines TRBV2 with TRBJ2-2, with 12 bases fitting TRBD2. CDR3 size: 17 residues. J gave up 2 bases and V 6 bases, and 7 bases lay outside the gene matches. Per the germline V gene, CDR1 is SNHLY and CDR2 is FYNNEI. CDR3 sequence reads: CASRVPSGGANTGELFF. DNA for the CDR3: TGTGCCAGCAGGGTCCCTAGCGGGGGGGCTAACACCGGGGAGCTGTTTTTT.

This chain's CDR3 is CASSYGSYGYTF. The CDR3 DNA reads TGTGCCAGCAGTTACGGGAGCTATGGCTACACCTTC. The V gene is TRBV6-2 or TRBV6-3, the J gene TRBJ1-2, with no clear D. The CDR3 is made up of 12 amino acids. The germline V gene has CDR1 MNHEY and CDR2 SVGEGT. Trimming left V 2 bases short and J 4 bases short, with 5 bases between.